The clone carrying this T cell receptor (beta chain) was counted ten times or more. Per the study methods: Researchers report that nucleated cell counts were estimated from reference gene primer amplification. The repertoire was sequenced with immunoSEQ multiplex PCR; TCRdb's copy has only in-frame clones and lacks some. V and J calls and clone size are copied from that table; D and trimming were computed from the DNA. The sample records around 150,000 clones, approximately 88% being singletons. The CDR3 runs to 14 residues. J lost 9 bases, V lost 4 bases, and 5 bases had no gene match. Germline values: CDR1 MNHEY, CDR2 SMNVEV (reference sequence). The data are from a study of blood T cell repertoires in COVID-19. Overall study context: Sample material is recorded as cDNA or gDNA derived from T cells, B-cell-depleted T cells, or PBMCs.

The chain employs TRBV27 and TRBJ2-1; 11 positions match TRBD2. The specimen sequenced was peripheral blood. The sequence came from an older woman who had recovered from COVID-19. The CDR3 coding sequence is TGTGCCAGCAGTTCTAGCGGGGGGTCCGGTGAGCAGTTCTTC. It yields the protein CASSSSGGSGEQFF.